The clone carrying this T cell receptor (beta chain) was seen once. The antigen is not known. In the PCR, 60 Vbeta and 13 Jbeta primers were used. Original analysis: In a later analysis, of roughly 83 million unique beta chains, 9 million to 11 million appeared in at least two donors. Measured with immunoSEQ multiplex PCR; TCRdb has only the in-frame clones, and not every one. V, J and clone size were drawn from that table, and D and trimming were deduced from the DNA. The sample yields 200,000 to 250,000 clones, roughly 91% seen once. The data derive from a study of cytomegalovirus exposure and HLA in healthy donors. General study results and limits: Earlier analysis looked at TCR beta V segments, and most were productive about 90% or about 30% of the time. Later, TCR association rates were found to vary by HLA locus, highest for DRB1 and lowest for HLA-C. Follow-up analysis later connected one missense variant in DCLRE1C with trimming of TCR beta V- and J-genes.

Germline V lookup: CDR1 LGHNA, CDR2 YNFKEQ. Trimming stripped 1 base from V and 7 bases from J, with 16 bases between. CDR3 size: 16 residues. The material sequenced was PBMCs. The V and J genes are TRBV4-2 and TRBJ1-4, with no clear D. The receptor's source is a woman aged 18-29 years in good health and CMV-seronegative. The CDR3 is CASSQVYSGAREKLFF. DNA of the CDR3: TGTGCCAGCAGCCAAGTCTATTCAGGCGCACGTGAAAAACTGTTTTTT.